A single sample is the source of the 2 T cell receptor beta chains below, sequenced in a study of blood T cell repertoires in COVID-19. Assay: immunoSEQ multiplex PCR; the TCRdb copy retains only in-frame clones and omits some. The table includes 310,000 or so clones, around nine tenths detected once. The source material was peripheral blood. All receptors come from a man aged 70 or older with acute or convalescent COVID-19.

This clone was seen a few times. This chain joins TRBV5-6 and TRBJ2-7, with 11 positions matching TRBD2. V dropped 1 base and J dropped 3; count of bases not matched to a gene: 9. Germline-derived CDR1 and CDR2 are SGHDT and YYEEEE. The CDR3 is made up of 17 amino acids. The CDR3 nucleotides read TGTGCCAGCAGCTTGACCCCCCTAGCGGGGGGAATCTACGAGCAGTACTTC. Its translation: CASSLTPLAGGIYEQYF.

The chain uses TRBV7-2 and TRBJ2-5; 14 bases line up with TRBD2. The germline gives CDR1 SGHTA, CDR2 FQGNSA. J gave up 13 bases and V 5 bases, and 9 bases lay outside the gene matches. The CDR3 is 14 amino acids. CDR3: CASSTTSGGAVRYF. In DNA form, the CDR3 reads TGTGCCAGCAGCACGACTAGCGGGGGGGCCGTCCGGTACTTC.